This T cell receptor beta chain was sequenced for a study of Ad26.COV2.S vaccination and SARS-CoV-2 variants. The study's findings and limits: Assessments of TCR breadth and depth may have underestimated the total T cell responses.

As to this clone: Its antigen is not known.

The protocol was immunoSEQ multiplex PCR, while the TCRdb copy is restricted to in-frame clones and leaves out a portion. This sample yields almost 400,000 clones, of which 70% to 90% are seen a single time; 1.5% to 2% belongs to the top ten. Stated treatment: 19 received Ad26.COV2.S at low or high dose, single or two shots; several received placebo; per-sample allocation not given. Sample collection was performed on day 63 after the first vaccine or placebo injection. Vaccination employed an Ad26 vector expressing the Wuhan-strain SARS-CoV-2 spike. The germline gives CDR1 MNHNS, CDR2 SASEGT. This CDR3 spans 16 amino acids. The germline V and J ends were trimmed by 2 bases and 1 base, with 14 bases remaining between them.

The chain combines TRBV6-1 with TRBJ2-5; D is tentatively TRBD1 or TRBD2 (6 bases each). Specimen: peripheral blood, collected in a trial of Ad26.COV2.S vaccine versus placebo. This clonotype originated in a person aged 18-65 years who received the Ad26.COV2.S COVID-19 vaccine or a placebo. The CDR3 sequence: CASSEWLRGLQETQYF. In nucleotides, the CDR3 is TGTGCCAGCAGTGAATGGCTCCGGGGGCTCCAAGAGACCCAGTACTTC.